The following is a TCR beta chain sequence with its context. Its cognate antigen is unknown. The record originates from a study of blood T cells in healthy people across ages. Sample-barcoded 5' priming and a J-beta primer mix drove a second PCR of roughly 6 to 12 cycles. TCRdb re-derived calls from the 5' RACE reads in MiXCR, one entry per CDR3 protein. The data contain about 1.4 million distinct CDR3 sequences, roughly 60% of them singletons. Whole-study results and caveats: Older individuals had lower TCR beta diversity per million T cells (the decline was roughly linear).

This CDR3 is 12 amino acids long. Unmatched junction bases numbered 2, after V lost 6 bases and J lost 4 bases. Germline CDR1 and CDR2: SQVTM and ANQGSEA. The sequence was obtained from a young man in good health. Sequenced input: blood. The chain carries TRBV29-1 and TRBJ2-3; the match to TRBD1 covers 9 bases. This chain's CDR3 is CSVGTGPDTQYF. The DNA of the CDR3 is TGCAGCGTAGGGACAGGGCCAGATACGCAGTATTTT.